The 8 T cell receptor beta chains below come from one sample, sequenced in a study of blood T cell repertoires in COVID-19. Measured with immunoSEQ multiplex PCR; TCRdb has only the in-frame clones, and not every one. This table holds roughly 170,000 clones, 88% found once. The sequenced sample was peripheral blood. All receptors derive from a man in his fifties or sixties with acute or convalescent COVID-19.

V gene TRBV14 combines with J gene TRBJ1-4, with 7 bases identical to TRBD1. Germline V gives CDR1 SGHDN, CDR2 FVKESK. Unmatched junction bases numbered 10, after V lost 2 bases and J lost 10 bases. This CDR3 spans 15 amino acids. The CDR3 sequence: CASSQPGQSVGKLFF. In nucleotides, the CDR3 is TGTGCCAGCAGCCAACCGGGACAGTCCGTCGGAAAACTGTTTTTT.

The chain combines TRBV12-5 with TRBJ1-6; 11 bases match TRBD1. J gave up 0 bases and V 2 bases, and 9 bases lay outside the gene matches. The CDR3 contains 20 residues. CDR1 is LGHNT and CDR2 is FRNRAP in the germline V gene. The CDR3 DNA reads as TGTGCTAGTGGTTTGACTGGACAGGGGGCAAAGAGCTCCTATAATTCACCCCTCCACTTT. Amino acid sequence: CASGLTGQGAKSSYNSPLHF.

The chain carries TRBV10-3 and TRBJ2-1; TRBD2 matches 16 bases. The CDR3 is 17 residues long. The germline V gene encodes CDR1 ENHRY and CDR2 SYGVKD. V lost 8 bases, J lost 0 bases, and 4 bases stayed unmatched. As DNA, the CDR3 is TGTGCCATCCGGGGACTAGCGGGGGGGAGCTCCTACAATGAGCAGTTCTTC. Its translation is CAIRGLAGGSSYNEQFF.

V gene TRBV7-8 combines with J gene TRBJ1-5; no definite D call. CDR3 length equals 16 residues. The ends were cut back, 8 bases at V and 2 bases at J, with 19 bases in the middle. Germline values: CDR1 SGHVS, CDR2 FQNEAQ. DNA of the CDR3: TGTGCCAGCGCGACCTCGTGGCAGGCCCGCAATCAGCCCCAGCATTTT. Amino acids: CASATSWQARNQPQHF.

V gene TRBV2 combines with J gene TRBJ2-5; 9 bases line up with TRBD2. CDR1 and CDR2 (germline): SNHLY, FYNNEI. Germline trimming cut 2 bases from V and 5 bases from J; bases unmatched to any gene: 9. The CDR3 has 16 amino acids. The CDR3 DNA reads TGTGCCAGCAGTGAATTCGGTAGCGGGGGTATGGAGACCCAGTACTTC. It codes for CASSEFGSGGMETQYF.

The V and J genes are TRBV6-5 and TRBJ2-5; D is perhaps TRBD2 (6 bases). Looked up from germline, CDR1 is MNHEY and CDR2 is SVGAGI. The CDR3 extends over 14 amino acids. Trimming removed 0 bases at V and 2 bases at J, with 7 bases between. CDR3 DNA sequence: TGTGCCAGCAGTTACTCTGGGGGGCAAGAGACCCAGTACTTC. It translates to CASSYSGGQETQYF.

This chain joins TRBV27 and TRBJ2-5; no definite D call. Germline V lookup: CDR1 MNHEY, CDR2 SMNVEV (reference sequence). The CDR3 runs to 15 residues. V shed 6 bases and J shed 2 bases, with 16 bases lying between them. CDR3 protein: CASSPQADKQETQYF. The CDR3 DNA is TGTGCCAGCAGCCCCCAAGCTGACAAACAAGAGACCCAGTACTTC.

The chain has TRBV19 and TRBJ1-4; weak D call: TRBD1 (5 bases). The CDR3 has 19 amino acids. Trimming took off 3 bases at V and 5 bases at J, with 25 bases between the two ends. Germline loops: CDR1 LNHDA, CDR2 SQIVND (reference sequence). CDR3 DNA sequence: TGTGCCAGTAGTATTTCCCTTGGGCTCCGGACAACCACGAATGAAAAACTGTTTTTT. This sequence encodes CASSISLGLRTTTNEKLFF.